This note documents a single TCR beta chain sequence. This entry comes from a study of blood T cell repertoires in COVID-19. Study-wide context: Samples came from the United States, Italy and Spain, spanning acute and convalescent COVID-19.

Deletions cut 0 bases from V and 5 bases from J, with 13 bases between. The CDR3 spans 15 residues. The germline CDR1 and CDR2 sequences are SEHNR and FQNEAQ (reference sequence). The method was immunoSEQ multiplex PCR; TCRdb's version includes in-frame clones alone and lacks a portion of them. The sample yields 90,000 to 150,000 clones, roughly 80% seen once. This TCR was recovered from a human donor in a cohort sampled during active COVID-19. The chain is built from TRBV7-9 and TRBJ1-1; TRBD1 might be the D (6 bases). Sequenced sample: peripheral blood. CDR3 sequence (DNA): TGTGCCAGCAGCTTAGCCGGGAGGGGGGAGACTGAAGCTTTCTTT. This gives the protein CASSLAGRGETEAFF. Full variable domain (rest looked up from reference TRBV7-9 and TRBJ1-1): DTGVSQNPRHKITKRGQNVTFRCDPISEHNRLYWYRQTLGQGPEFLTYFQNEAQLEKSRLLSDRFSAERPKGSFSTLEIQRTEQGDSAMYLCASSLAGRGETEAFFGQGTRLTVV.